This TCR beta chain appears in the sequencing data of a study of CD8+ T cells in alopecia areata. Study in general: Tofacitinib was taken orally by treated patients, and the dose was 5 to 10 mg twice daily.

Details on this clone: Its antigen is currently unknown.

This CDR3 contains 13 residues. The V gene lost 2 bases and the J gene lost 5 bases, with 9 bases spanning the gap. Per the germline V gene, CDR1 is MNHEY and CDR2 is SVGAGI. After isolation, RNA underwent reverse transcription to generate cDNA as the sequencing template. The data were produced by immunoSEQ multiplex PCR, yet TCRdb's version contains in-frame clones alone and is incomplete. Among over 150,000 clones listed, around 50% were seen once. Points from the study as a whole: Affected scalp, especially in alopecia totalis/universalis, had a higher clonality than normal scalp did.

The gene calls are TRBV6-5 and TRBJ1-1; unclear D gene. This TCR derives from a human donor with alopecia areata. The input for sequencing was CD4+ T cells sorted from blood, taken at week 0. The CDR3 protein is CASSYGEATEAFF. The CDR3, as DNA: TGTGCCAGCAGTTACGGTGAGGCAACTGAAGCTTTCTTT.